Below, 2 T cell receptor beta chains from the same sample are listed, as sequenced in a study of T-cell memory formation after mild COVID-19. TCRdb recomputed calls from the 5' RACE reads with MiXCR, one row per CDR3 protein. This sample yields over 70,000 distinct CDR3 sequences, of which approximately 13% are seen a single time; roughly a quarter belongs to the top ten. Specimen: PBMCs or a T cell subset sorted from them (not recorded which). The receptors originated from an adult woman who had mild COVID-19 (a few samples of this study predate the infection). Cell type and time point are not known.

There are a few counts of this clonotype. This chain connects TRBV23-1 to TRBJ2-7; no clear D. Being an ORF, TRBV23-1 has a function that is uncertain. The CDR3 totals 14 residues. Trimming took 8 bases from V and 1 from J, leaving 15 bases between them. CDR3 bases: TGCGCCAGCTTCGCCCGGGTCGGATCCTACGAGCAGTACTTC. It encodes CASFARVGSYEQYF.

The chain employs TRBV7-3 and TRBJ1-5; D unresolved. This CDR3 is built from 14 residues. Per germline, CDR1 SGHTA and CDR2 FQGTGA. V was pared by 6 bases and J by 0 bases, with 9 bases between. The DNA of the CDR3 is TGTGCCAGCAGGAGTAGAGGTAGCAATCAGCCCCAGCATTTT. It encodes CASRSRGSNQPQHF.